The rows below give T cell receptor beta chains drawn from one sample of a study of blood T cell repertoires in COVID-19. Data came from immunoSEQ multiplex PCR; TCRdb stores just in-frame clones and leaves some out. In the table there are fewer than 85,000 clones, 88% of which are singletons. The specimen sequenced was peripheral blood. These receptors originate from a human donor in a cohort sampled during active COVID-19. CDR3s include the opening cysteine and the closing phenylalanine or tryptophan. D genes are given only for firm matches. The size of a clone is reported for some rows only, either as once, few or many, or as a class for expanded clones.

CDR3nt	CDR3aa	abundance	len	j_gene	d_gene	v_gene
TGTGCCATCAGTGGGATTAGCGGGGTTAGCACAGATACGCAGTATTTT	CAISGISGVSTDTQYF	-	16	TRBJ2-3	TRBD2	TRBV10-3
TGCAGCATTGCCCGGGACAGAAGTTCACCCCTCCACTTT	CSIARDRSSPLHF	-	13	TRBJ1-6	TRBD1	TRBV29-1
TGTGCCACGCGGGGGACAAGCACAGATACGCAGTATTTT	CATRGTSTDTQYF	-	13	TRBJ2-3	-	TRBV19
TGTGCCAGCAGGGTACCCACAGGTATCGGCACAGATACGCAGTATTTT	CASRVPTGIGTDTQYF	-	16	TRBJ2-3	-	TRBV28
TGCGCCAGCAGCGCCCTGAACAGGGTAGAAAACACCGGGGAGCTGTTTTTT	CASSALNRVENTGELFF	once	17	TRBJ2-2	-	TRBV5-1
TGTGCCTGGAGTGCCTCGAGACGACTAAATAATTCACCCCTCCACTTT	CAWSASRRLNNSPLHF	-	16	TRBJ1-6	-	TRBV30
TGTGCCATCAGTCGAGGTCTGCTTGCTTCCTCTGGAAACACCATATATTTT	CAISRGLLASSGNTIYF	-	17	TRBJ1-3	-	TRBV10-3
TGTGCCAGTAGTAAGACTAGCGGGACGGGGCAAGAGACCCAGTACTTC	CASSKTSGTGQETQYF	-	16	TRBJ2-5	TRBD2	TRBV19
TGTGCCAGCAGCAACCGAGGTAGACAGCAACCCTACGAGCAGTACTTC	CASSNRGRQQPYEQYF	-	16	TRBJ2-7	-	TRBV7-2
TGCGCCAGCAGCGCTTCTAGCGGGGGTTCACAAGAGACCCAGTACTTC	CASSASSGGSQETQYF	-	16	TRBJ2-5	TRBD2	TRBV5-1
TGCAGCGTTGAGCAGGGGACGAACACTGAAGCTTTCTTT	CSVEQGTNTEAFF	-	13	TRBJ1-1	-	TRBV29-1
TGTGCCAGCAGCGTCGGACAGGGGGCTGACTATGGCTACACCTTC	CASSVGQGADYGYTF	once	15	TRBJ1-2	TRBD1	TRBV9
TGTGCCAGTAGTAGGGGCGGCGAGAACTCCTACGAGCAGTACTTC	CASSRGGENSYEQYF	-	15	TRBJ2-7	-	TRBV19
TGTGCCAGCAGCTTCAACCAGGGCTCGGTCAATGAGCAGTTCTTC	CASSFNQGSVNEQFF	-	15	TRBJ2-1	-	TRBV7-8
TGTGCCAGCAGTTACATCCCTATAGCGGGGAGGGGCTACAATGAGCAGTTCTTC	CASSYIPIAGRGYNEQFF	-	18	TRBJ2-1	TRBD2	TRBV6-2/TRBV6-3
TGTGCCAGTAGTAGCGGGGGGGCTCGGGAGACCCAGTACTTC	CASSSGGARETQYF	-	14	TRBJ2-5	TRBD2	TRBV19
TGTGCCAGCAGTTACTCGTTCAGGGGAGAAACTGAAGCTTTCTTT	CASSYSFRGETEAFF	-	15	TRBJ1-1	-	TRBV6-5
TGTGCCAGCAGTTTAAAGGGACTAGCGGTTACCGGGGAGCTGTTTTTT	CASSLKGLAVTGELFF	-	16	TRBJ2-2	TRBD2	TRBV6-2/TRBV6-3
TGTGCCAGCAGCCGCACTAGCGCAGCAGATACGCAGTATTTT	CASSRTSAADTQYF	once	14	TRBJ2-3	TRBD2	TRBV3-1/TRBV3-2
TGCGCCAGCAGCTTGGTGGGACAGGGCTATTCACCCCTCCACTTT	CASSLVGQGYSPLHF	-	15	TRBJ1-6	TRBD1	TRBV5-1
TGTGCTAGTGGTTTGACGACAGGGGATAACCAGCCCCAGCATTTT	CASGLTTGDNQPQHF	-	15	TRBJ1-5	TRBD1	TRBV12-5
TGTGCCAGCAGCTTACGGGGGGCCTCAGATACGCAGTATTTT	CASSLRGASDTQYF	-	14	TRBJ2-3	-	TRBV7-9
TGCGCCAGCAGCCGCGAGGGACAGGGTGTCTCACCCCTCCACTTT	CASSREGQGVSPLHF	-	15	TRBJ1-6	TRBD1	TRBV5-1
TGCGCCAGCAGCCAAGAGGAAGGGAGGGATACGCAGTATTTT	CASSQEEGRDTQYF	-	14	TRBJ2-3	-	TRBV4-1
TGTGCCAGCAGCTTGAGAGGGAACACTGAAGCTTTCTTT	CASSLRGNTEAFF	-	13	TRBJ1-1	-	TRBV5-4
TGTGCCAGCAGCTCGCCGCCTCTAGCGGACTCCTACAATGAGCAGTTCTTC	CASSSPPLADSYNEQFF	-	17	TRBJ2-1	TRBD2	TRBV5-4
TGTGCCAGCAGTGAGGCCAGACTGCAGTACTTC	CASSEARLQYF	-	11	TRBJ2-7	-	TRBV6-1
TGCGCCAGCAGCCCTAGCCACAGGGGAAACTATGGCTACACCTTC	CASSPSHRGNYGYTF	-	15	TRBJ1-2	TRBD1	TRBV5-1
TGTGCCTGGAGTGTTTTACGAGCCGAGACCCAGTACTTC	CAWSVLRAETQYF	-	13	TRBJ2-5	-	TRBV30
TGTGCCAGCAGCATGACTAGCGGGTCTATCGATGAGCAGTTCTTC	CASSMTSGSIDEQFF	-	15	TRBJ2-1	TRBD2	TRBV7-8
TGTGCCAGCAGCCGGACTAGCGGGAGGGAGTACGAGCAGTACTTC	CASSRTSGREYEQYF	-	15	TRBJ2-7	TRBD2	TRBV6-6
TGTGCCAGCAGCCTTGCCCAGGGGGCCCCCGTCCATGAGCAGTTCTTC	CASSLAQGAPVHEQFF	-	16	TRBJ2-1	TRBD1	TRBV3-1/TRBV3-2
TGTGCCAGCAGCCAAAGGGGAGGGAGGGAGACCCAGTACTTC	CASSQRGGRETQYF	-	14	TRBJ2-5	TRBD2	TRBV3-1/TRBV3-2
TGTGCCAGCAGCGCCGGGACAGACAATAATTCACCCCTCCACTTT	CASSAGTDNNSPLHF	-	15	TRBJ1-6	TRBD1	TRBV9
TGCAGCGTTGAAACCAAGGGTTGGGGGGACACTGAAGCTTTCTTT	CSVETKGWGDTEAFF	-	15	TRBJ1-1	-	TRBV29-1
TGTGCCAGCAGCGTAGGTGGGGAGTACGTAGAGACCCAGTACTTC	CASSVGGEYVETQYF	-	15	TRBJ2-5	-	TRBV9
TGCGCCTCACGAAAAACAGGGCCGAGGGACACCGGGGAGCTGTTTTTT	CASRKTGPRDTGELFF	few	16	TRBJ2-2	-	TRBV5-1
TGTGCCAGTAGTATCCGGGACAGTGGCTCCTACGAGCAGTACTTC	CASSIRDSGSYEQYF	-	15	TRBJ2-7	TRBD1	TRBV19
TGTGCCAGCACCCTGGGGGGAGTTGAAGCTTTCTTT	CASTLGGVEAFF	-	12	TRBJ1-1	-	TRBV12-3/TRBV12-4
TGTGCCAGCAGCCGAGCCCGGGAAGCTTTCTTT	CASSRAREAFF	-	11	TRBJ1-1	-	TRBV3-1/TRBV3-2
TGTGCCGCCCGGGGGAAGCAGGGTGGACCTTACGAGCAGTACTTC	CAARGKQGGPYEQYF	-	15	TRBJ2-7	-	TRBV6-5
TGTGCCTGGAGCGCGACAGAGAACACTGAAGCTTTCTTT	CAWSATENTEAFF	-	13	TRBJ1-1	-	TRBV30